This T cell receptor beta chain emerged from a study of technical replicates of blood from several donors. Clones were sequenced by immunoSEQ multiplex PCR, and TCRdb holds only the in-frame ones, with some missing. The repertoire holds about 100,000 clones, with 85% to 95% as singletons. This CDR3 is built from 13 residues. The germline gives CDR1 MNHEY, CDR2 SMNVEV (reference sequence). The V gene end was trimmed by 2 bases and the J gene end by 8 bases; junction bases not matched to a gene: 2. The rearrangement joins TRBV27 to TRBJ1-2, with TRBD1 matching over 10 bases. The TCR was taken from a human donor in good health. The specimen sequenced was T cells isolated from PBMCs. CDR3 amino acids: CASSLRTGGGYTF. The CDR3 DNA reads TGTGCCAGCAGTTTAAGGACAGGGGGGGGCTACACCTTC.